This TCR beta chain appears in the sequencing data of a study of glioma-infiltrating T cells after dendritic cell vaccination. Findings and caveats of the study: Longer survival after dendritic cell vaccination followed higher pretreatment TIL content.

This CDR3 is built from 16 residues. V was clipped by 1 base and J by 5 bases, with 15 bases between them. Germline V gene data show CDR1 as MGHDK and CDR2 as SYGVNS. For this clone: The antigen remains unidentified.

Primers: 60 V beta forward and 13 J beta reverse. Sequenced by immunoSEQ multiplex PCR; TCRdb stores in-frame clones only, minus some. The table lists around 96,000 clones, about 79% of them singletons. The genes are TRBV25-1 and TRBJ2-1; D possibly corresponds to TRBD1 (5 bases). The specimen was blood, collected before dendritic cell vaccination. The receptor was isolated from a human donor with glioblastoma. The CDR3 DNA sequence: TGTGCCAGCAGTGAATCCCCAGGGCAGGTTGACAATGAGCAGTTCTTC. It is translated as CASSESPGQVDNEQFF.